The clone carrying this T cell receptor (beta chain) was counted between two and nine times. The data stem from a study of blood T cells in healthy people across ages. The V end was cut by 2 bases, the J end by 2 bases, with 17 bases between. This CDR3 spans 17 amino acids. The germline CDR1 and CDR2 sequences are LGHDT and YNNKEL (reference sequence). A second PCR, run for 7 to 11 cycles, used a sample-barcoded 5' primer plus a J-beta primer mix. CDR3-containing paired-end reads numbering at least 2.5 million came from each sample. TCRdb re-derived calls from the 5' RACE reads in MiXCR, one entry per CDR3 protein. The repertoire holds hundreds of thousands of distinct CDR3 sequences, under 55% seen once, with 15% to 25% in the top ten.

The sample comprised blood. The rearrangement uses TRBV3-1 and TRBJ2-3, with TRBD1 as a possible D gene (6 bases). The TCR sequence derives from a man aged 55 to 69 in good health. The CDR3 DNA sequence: TGTGCCAGCAGCCAATGGAGTCCCGGGACAAACACAGATACGCAGTATTTT. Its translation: CASSQWSPGTNTDTQYF.